This T cell receptor beta chain stems from a study of blood T cell repertoires in COVID-19. Study-wide background: Italy, Spain and the United States were the sources of the convalescent and acute COVID-19 samples.

The ends were cut back, 0 bases at V and 7 bases at J, with 18 bases in the middle. Germline CDR1 is MNHEY and CDR2 is SVGAGI. This CDR3 region has 16 residues. As originally analysed: Estimates of nucleated cell counts were drawn from the amplification of reference gene primers. TCRdb's copy holds only in-frame clones and misses some; the assay was immunoSEQ multiplex PCR. That table is the source of V, J and clone size, and D and trimming were worked out from the DNA. The sample has about 190,000 clones, 70% to 90% seen once. The TCR originated in a man younger than 45 with acute or convalescent COVID-19. The gene calls are TRBV6-5 and TRBJ1-2; tentative D call: TRBD1 (6 bases). The specimen sequenced was peripheral blood. In DNA form, the CDR3 reads TGTGCCAGCAGTTACTCGACTCGGGGGGCGCGTAGTGGCTACACCTTC. Amino acid sequence: CASSYSTRGARSGYTF.